The T cell receptor beta chain described here comes from a study of T-cell memory formation after mild COVID-19. TCRdb re-derived calls from the 5' RACE reads in MiXCR, one entry per CDR3 protein. The sample has a few hundred thousand distinct CDR3 sequences, roughly 17% seen once. Study results and limitations: Most CD4+ clones that shrank were in CM and EM, while CD8+ ones turned up in EMRA.

This clonotype showed up just a few times. The antigen remains undetermined. V trimming: 4 bases; J trimming: 1 base; junction bases outside the gene matches: 11. This CDR3 region has 17 residues. Germline lookup yields CDR1 SGHRS and CDR2 YFSETQ. The rearrangement links TRBV5-1 to TRBJ1-1; 9 bases agree with TRBD1. The sample consisted of PBMCs or a T cell subset sorted from them (not recorded which). This receptor was taken from a man younger than 30 who had mild COVID-19 (a few samples of this study predate the infection). Cell type and time point are not known. The CDR3 spells CASSTGQGLRRNTEAFF. The CDR3 DNA reads TGCGCCAGCAGCACGGGACAGGGTTTAAGAAGGAACACTGAAGCTTTCTTT.